One T cell receptor beta chain is described in this entry. The antigen is unknown. The assay was immunoSEQ multiplex PCR, and TCRdb's table has in-frame clones only and misses some. The sample contains 70,000 or so clones, 80% to 90% of which appear only once. These data belong to a study of OX40 agonist ivuxolimab in advanced cancers. Study overall: Patients treated during dose escalation were battling hepatocellular carcinoma, melanoma, renal cell or head and neck cancer. Study conclusions and caveats: The study did not work out the antigen specificity of the expanded peripheral T cells.

The CDR3 is 15 amino acids. Germline CDR1 SNHLY, CDR2 FYNNEI. The chain joins TRBV2 to TRBJ2-5, with a possible D match to TRBD2 (5 bases). The J call may be mistaken, given a closer DNA end match to TRBJ2-7. This specimen consisted of CD4+ or CD8+ T cells sorted from blood, obtained in a trial of the OX40 agonist ivuxolimab. This clonotype originated in an adult with an advanced solid tumor such as melanoma, head and neck, liver or kidney cancer. CDR3 nucleotides: TGTGCCAGCAGCCCGGACTCTTCCAGCTCCTACGAGCAGTACTTC. This gives the protein CASSPDSSSSYEQYF.